The clone carrying this T cell receptor (beta chain) has at least ten counts. Its target is unknown. TCRdb reanalysed the 5' RACE reads using MiXCR and keeps one entry per CDR3 protein. The sample gives about 55,000 distinct CDR3 sequences, over 7.5% of which show up once; 1.2% is in the top ten. The sample comes from a study of T-cell memory formation after mild COVID-19. The overall study: Largely donor-specific TCR clusters were found. Findings of the study overall: CD4+ contracting clones lay mainly in CM and EM, CD8+ ones in EMRA. The authors left the SARS-CoV-2 specificity of second-wave clones peaking on day 37 unconfirmed. Day 15 to 85 contracting clones showed balanced CD4/CD8; day 15 to 37 expanders favored CD4+.

This CDR3 comprises 15 residues. Germline V gene lookup returns CDR1 SGHRS and CDR2 YFSETQ. V dropped 2 bases and J dropped 8 bases, with 18 bases sitting between them. Sequencing was carried out using PBMCs or a T cell subset sorted from them (not recorded which). This receptor was obtained from a man between 18 and 29 years old who had mild COVID-19 (a few samples of this study predate the infection). Cell type and time point are not known. The V call is TRBV5-1, the J call TRBJ2-3; possible D gene TRBD2, 5 bases. CDR3 loop: CASSFLAATEGTQYF. In DNA, the CDR3 is TGCGCCAGCAGCTTTCTGGCCGCGACCGAGGGTACGCAGTATTTT.